These T cell receptor beta chains were read from a single sample in a study of T cells in tuberculosis. Generated by immunoSEQ multiplex PCR, the TCRdb table keeps only in-frame clones and is missing some. This repertoire shows 35,000 to 40,000 clones, 90% to 95% found once; its top ten account for roughly an eighth. The sequencing input was PBMCs. The receptor set was obtained from a donor aged 10 to 29 with latent tuberculosis or without tuberculosis infection. Some clones in this sample may be carry-over from other donors' samples. Each CDR3 is given with its conserved first and last residue. The order of the fields is J gene, clone size, D gene, V gene, CDR3 protein, CDR3 DNA. A D gene is named only where the DNA matches it firmly. Only some rows state a clone size, as once, few, many or a class for expanded clones.

TRBJ1-1,NA,NA,TRBV6-1,CASRQGGGHTEAFF,TGTGCCAGCAGACAAGGAGGTGGGCACACTGAAGCTTTCTTT
TRBJ1-5,NA,NA,TRBV27,CASSLRRNQPQHF,TGTGCCAGCAGTCTAAGGAGGAATCAGCCCCAGCATTTT
TRBJ2-7,NA,NA,TRBV6-1,CASRTTSYEQYF,TGTGCCAGCAGGACAACCTCCTACGAGCAGTACTTC
TRBJ1-1,NA,NA,TRBV4-3,CASSPGTGVSDTEAFF,TGCGCCAGCAGCCCCGGGACGGGGGTTTCGGACACTGAAGCTTTCTTT
TRBJ1-2,NA,TRBD1,TRBV27,CASSFHRGLGYGYTF,TGTGCCAGCAGTTTCCACAGGGGTTTGGGCTATGGCTACACCTTC
TRBJ1-2,NA,NA,TRBV5-1,CASTQGNYGYTF,TGCGCCAGCACACAGGGAAACTATGGCTACACCTTC
TRBJ2-7,NA,NA,TRBV11-1,CASSPGRIPYEQYF,TGTGCCAGCAGCCCGGGTCGTATCCCCTACGAGCAGTACTTC
TRBJ2-3,NA,TRBD2,TRBV30,CAWGGLSGDSTDTQYF,TGTGCCTGGGGAGGCCTTAGCGGGGATAGCACAGATACGCAGTATTTT
TRBJ1-2,NA,TRBD1,TRBV13,CASSPYNRGPDYGYTF,TGTGCCAGCAGCCCTTACAACAGGGGGCCTGACTATGGCTACACCTTC
TRBJ1-2,NA,NA,TRBV6-5,CASRAGSVGYTF,TGTGCCAGCAGAGCAGGGTCGGTCGGCTACACCTTC
TRBJ2-1,NA,NA,TRBV20-1,CSARLRSEQFF,TGCAGTGCTAGACTGAGGAGTGAGCAGTTCTTC
TRBJ1-5,NA,NA,TRBV7-2,CASSPTFGRPDQPQHF,TGTGCCAGCAGCCCCACTTTTGGCAGGCCGGATCAGCCCCAGCATTTT
TRBJ1-1,NA,NA,TRBV6-6,CASSYSVGRGNTEAFF,TGTGCCAGCAGTTACTCTGTAGGACGGGGGAACACTGAAGCTTTCTTT
TRBJ2-2,NA,TRBD1,TRBV11-2,CASSLEVTGTGELFF,TGTGCCAGCAGCCTAGAGGTGACAGGGACCGGGGAGCTGTTTTTT
TRBJ1-6,once,TRBD1,TRBV4-3,CASSQETGLGSPLHF,TGCGCCAGCAGCCAAGAGACAGGGTTGGGTTCACCCCTCCACTTT
TRBJ1-2,NA,NA,TRBV6-5,CASSYGELGYGYTF,TGTGCCAGCAGTTACGGGGAGCTAGGCTATGGCTACACCTTC